A single sample gave rise to the 10 T cell receptor beta chains below, sequenced in a study of neurological immune-mediated disorders. TCRdb reprocessed the 5' RACE reads via MiXCR and lists one record per CDR3 protein. The table records about 50,000 distinct CDR3 sequences, roughly 3% of them present only once. Sequencing was carried out using PBMCs. The receptors derive from a woman aged 45 to 65 with multiple sclerosis.

This clonotype was seen ten or more times. J is TRBJ1-2 and V is TRBV28; D ambiguous. Germline V gives CDR1 MDHEN, CDR2 SYDVKM. V lost 3 bases and J lost 2, with 4 bases in between. CDR3 length equals 12 residues. CDR3 residues: CASSFGNYGYTF. DNA of the CDR3: TGTGCCAGCAGTTTTGGGAACTATGGCTACACCTTC.

This clonotype came up many times. This chain joins TRBV5-1 and TRBJ2-3; D call uncertain. The CDR3 totals 16 residues. Germline CDR1 SGHRS, CDR2 YFSETQ. V lost 4 bases and J lost 0, with 15 bases in between. CDR3 residues: CASSLYGFSSTDTQYF. CDR3 bases: TGCGCCAGCAGCCTGTATGGCTTCTCTAGCACAGATACGCAGTATTTT.

This clonotype appeared many times. The chain employs TRBV7-2 and TRBJ2-3; D unclear. Germline V lookup: CDR1 SGHTA, CDR2 FQGNSA. V was cut by 2 bases and J by 2 bases, with 8 bases left in between. The CDR3 has 14 residues. DNA of the CDR3: TGTGCCAGCAGCTTACACAGCTCCACAGATACGCAGTATTTT. As protein: CASSLHSSTDTQYF.

There are many counts of this clonotype. V usage is TRBV27 and J usage is TRBJ2-7, with D perhaps matching TRBD2 (6 bases). The CDR3 totals 16 residues. The V end lost 8 bases, the J end lost 0 bases, and 20 bases lay between the germline ends. CDR1 MNHEY and CDR2 SMNVEV come from the germline V gene (reference sequence). The CDR3 region has the DNA TGTGCCAGCGCCCCCCTGCGGGATGCAGCCTCCTACGAGCAGTACTTC. Amino acids: CASAPLRDAASYEQYF.

This clonotype was counted only a few times. The CDR3 coding sequence is TGCGCCAGCAGCCCCCCGGGAACCCACAATGAGCAGTTCTTC. It specifies CASSPPGTHNEQFF. V is TRBV5-1 and J is TRBJ2-1; D possibly corresponds to TRBD2 (5 bases). CDR3 length equals 14 residues. Germline CDR1 reads SGHRS; CDR2 reads YFSETQ. The V gene lost 4 bases and the J gene lost 5 bases, with 13 bases spanning the gap.

This clonotype occurred many times. The chain uses TRBV28 and TRBJ2-3; D gene ambiguous. CDR1 MDHEN and CDR2 SYDVKM come from the germline V gene. V was clipped by 3 bases and J by 5 bases, with 9 bases between them. The CDR3 has 13 amino acids. CDR3 in amino acids: CASSFHWGDTQYF. CDR3 sequence (DNA): TGTGCCAGCAGTTTTCATTGGGGAGATACGCAGTATTTT.

The sample holds many counts of this clonotype. The chain couples TRBV15 to TRBJ2-3, with 11 bases identical to TRBD1. In germline, CDR1 is LNHNV, CDR2 YYDKDF (reference sequence). V shed 5 bases and J 8 bases; nucleotides not matched to a gene: 6. This CDR3 is built from 14 residues. CDR3 coding DNA: TGTGCCACCAGCGGACAGGGGGCCCAAGGTACGCAGTATTTT. This gives the protein CATSGQGAQGTQYF.

The table lists this clonotype with many counts. This sequence joins TRBV20-1 and TRBJ1-6; no firm D call. Germline loops: CDR1 DFQATT, CDR2 SNEGSKA (reference sequence). This CDR3 comprises 14 residues. The V and J ends lost 3 bases and 7 bases respectively, with 13 bases between them. The CDR3 DNA is TGCAGTGCTAGTTTCGGCTTCGACAATTCACCCCTCCACTTT. Translation gives CSASFGFDNSPLHF.

This clonotype was detected ten times or more. The DNA for the CDR3 is TGCAGTGCTAGAGCAGATCGCAGGGGGAATCTCTACGAGCAGTACTTC. Its protein is CSARADRRGNLYEQYF. The V and J genes are TRBV20-1 and TRBJ2-7; 7 positions agree with TRBD1. The V segment lost 1 base and the J segment 3 bases; nucleotides outside the gene matches: 12. Germline V gene lookup returns CDR1 DFQATT and CDR2 SNEGSKA (reference sequence). CDR3 length: 16 amino acids.

This clonotype is deemed medium-sized. The chain couples TRBV5-1 to TRBJ2-1, with 8 bases fitting TRBD2. Germline-derived CDR1 and CDR2 are SGHRS and YFSETQ. V shed 2 bases, J shed 6 bases, and the junction held 10 bases outside the gene matches. The CDR3 has 16 amino acids. CDR3: CASSFFAGGPPNEQFF. The DNA for the CDR3 is TGCGCCAGCAGCTTCTTCGCGGGAGGCCCTCCCAATGAGCAGTTCTTC.